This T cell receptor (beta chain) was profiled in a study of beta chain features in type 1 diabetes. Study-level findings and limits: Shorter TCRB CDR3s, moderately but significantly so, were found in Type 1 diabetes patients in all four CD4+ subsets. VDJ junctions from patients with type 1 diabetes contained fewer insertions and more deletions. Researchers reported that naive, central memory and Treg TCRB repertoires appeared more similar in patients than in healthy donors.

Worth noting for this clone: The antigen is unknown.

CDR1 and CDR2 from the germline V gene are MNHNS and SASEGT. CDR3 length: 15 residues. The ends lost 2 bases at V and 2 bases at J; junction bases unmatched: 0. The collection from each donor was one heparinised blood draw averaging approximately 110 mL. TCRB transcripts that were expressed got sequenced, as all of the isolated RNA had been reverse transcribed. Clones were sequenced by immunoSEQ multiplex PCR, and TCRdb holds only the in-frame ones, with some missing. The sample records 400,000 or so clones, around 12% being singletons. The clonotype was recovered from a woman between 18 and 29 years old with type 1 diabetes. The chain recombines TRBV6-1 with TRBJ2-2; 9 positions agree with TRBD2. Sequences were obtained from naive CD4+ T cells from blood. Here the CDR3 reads CASSELAGNTGELFF. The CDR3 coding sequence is TGTGCCAGCAGTGAACTAGCGGGAAACACCGGGGAGCTGTTTTTT.